This TCR beta chain was sequenced in a study of cytomegalovirus exposure and HLA in healthy donors. This CDR3 has 15 amino acids. Trimming stripped 1 base from V and 3 bases from J, with 12 bases between. Per the germline V gene, CDR1 is SGHNT and CDR2 is YYREEE (reference sequence). This clone showed up just once. In the PCR, 60 Vbeta and 13 Jbeta primers were used. Under the authors' procedure: In a later analysis, of roughly 83 million unique beta chains, some 10 million appeared in at least two donors. Assay: immunoSEQ multiplex PCR; the TCRdb copy retains only in-frame clones and omits some. D and trimming were read from the DNA, whereas the V and J calls and clone size are those reported in that table. The table has 170,000 or so clones, 77% seen once.

Sequences were obtained from PBMCs. This clonotype originated in a woman in her fifties or sixties in good health and CMV-seropositive. The chain carries TRBV5-4 and TRBJ2-3; the D gene is possibly TRBD1 (6 bases). CDR3 DNA sequence: TGTGCCAGCAGCTTGCCCCAAGGGGGTACAGATACGCAGTATTTT. This codes for CASSLPQGGTDTQYF. The entire variable domain, with the rest obtained from reference TRBV5-4 and TRBJ2-3, is as follows: ETGVTQSPTHLIKTRGQQVTLRCSSQSGHNTVSWYQQALGQGPQFIFQYYREEENGRGNFPPRFSGLQFPNYSSELNVNALELDDSALYLCASSLPQGGTDTQYFGPGTRLTVL.